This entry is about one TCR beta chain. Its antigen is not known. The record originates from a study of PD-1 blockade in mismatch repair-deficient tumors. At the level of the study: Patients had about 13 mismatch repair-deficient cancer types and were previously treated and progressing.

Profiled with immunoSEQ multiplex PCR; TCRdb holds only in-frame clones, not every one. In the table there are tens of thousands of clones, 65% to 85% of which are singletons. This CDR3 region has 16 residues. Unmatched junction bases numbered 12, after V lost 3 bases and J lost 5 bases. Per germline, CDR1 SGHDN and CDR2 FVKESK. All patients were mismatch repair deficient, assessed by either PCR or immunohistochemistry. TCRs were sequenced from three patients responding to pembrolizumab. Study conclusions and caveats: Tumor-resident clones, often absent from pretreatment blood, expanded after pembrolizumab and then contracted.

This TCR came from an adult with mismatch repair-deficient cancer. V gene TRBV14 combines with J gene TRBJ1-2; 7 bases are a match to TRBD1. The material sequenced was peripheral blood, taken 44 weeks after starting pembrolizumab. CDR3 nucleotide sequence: TGTGCCAGCAGCCACGGCGCCGCAGGGGGTGGTTATGGCTACACCTTC. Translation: CASSHGAAGGGYGYTF.